The 10 T cell receptor beta chains below all came from one sample that was sequenced in a study of blood T cell repertoires in COVID-19. Profiled with immunoSEQ multiplex PCR; TCRdb holds only in-frame clones, not every one. The repertoire holds around 480,000 clones, with about nine tenths as singletons. Sequenced material: peripheral blood. These TCRs come from a woman aged 45-59 years with COVID-19, enrolled during active disease.

V and J are TRBV7-3 and TRBJ1-1, with D possibly being TRBD1 (6 bases). The CDR3 extends over 17 amino acids. Germline values: CDR1 SGHTA, CDR2 FQGTGA. Trimming stripped 2 bases from V and 4 bases from J, with 20 bases between. The chain's CDR3 is CASSLLGGAGVSTEAFF. In DNA form, the CDR3 reads TGTGCCAGCAGCTTACTGGGTGGGGCAGGGGTGAGCACTGAAGCTTTCTTT.

The chain links TRBV28 to TRBJ1-1; D gene uncertain. Germline V gene sequence: CDR1 MDHEN, CDR2 SYDVKM. The CDR3 length is 13 residues. V lost 3 bases and J lost 0, with 5 bases in between. As DNA, the CDR3 is TGTGCCAGCAGTTTTTCGGTGAACACTGAAGCTTTCTTT. Its protein is CASSFSVNTEAFF.

The V gene is TRBV14, the J gene TRBJ2-2, with D perhaps TRBD1 (6 bases). This CDR3 region has 17 residues. Germline values: CDR1 SGHDN, CDR2 FVKESK. V lost 5 bases and J 0 bases, leaving 16 bases between the germline ends. The CDR3 DNA sequence: TGTGCCAGCAGCGAAGGGGCAGGGGAAACGAACACCGGGGAGCTGTTTTTT. It specifies CASSEGAGETNTGELFF.

The rearrangement joins TRBV7-6 to TRBJ2-2; 10 bases are shared with TRBD1. Germline CDR1 reads SGHVS; CDR2 reads FNYEAQ. This CDR3 contains 17 residues. J gave up 3 bases and V 2 bases, and 6 bases lay outside the gene matches. The CDR3 loop reads CASSLRQGAPDTGELFF. The CDR3 DNA follows: TGTGCCAGCAGCTTACGACAGGGGGCGCCGGACACCGGGGAGCTGTTTTTT.

The chain employs TRBV6-1 and TRBJ2-2, with 13 bases fitting TRBD2. Losses at the gene ends were 4 bases for V and 6 bases for J; bases not matched to a gene: 5. The CDR3 has 16 amino acids. Germline values: CDR1 MNHNS, CDR2 SASEGT. This CDR3 reads CASSAQLAGGPGELFF. The CDR3 DNA is TGTGCCAGCAGTGCCCAACTAGCGGGGGGGCCCGGGGAGCTGTTTTTT.

Here the CDR3 reads CAWSVRPDREAFF. DNA of the CDR3: TGTGCCTGGAGTGTAAGACCCGACAGGGAAGCTTTCTTT. The rearrangement joins TRBV30 to TRBJ1-1; D is perhaps TRBD1 (6 bases). V shed 0 bases and J shed 8 bases, with 13 bases lying between them. The CDR3 covers 13 residues. Germline-derived CDR1 and CDR2 are GTSNPN and SVGIG (reference sequence).

The chain has TRBV10-1 and TRBJ2-3; TRBD1 agrees at 8 bases. This CDR3 has 14 residues. From germline, CDR1 is WNHNN and CDR2 SYGVQD (reference sequence). The trim removed 7 bases at V and 3 bases at J, leaving 6 bases unmatched. Here the CDR3 reads CASIRGQTTDTQYF. The CDR3 DNA sequence: TGCGCCAGCATCAGGGGGCAGACGACAGATACGCAGTATTTT.

This chain uses TRBV10-2 with TRBJ1-1; no firm D call. Germline CDR1 and CDR2: WSHSY and SAAADI. The CDR3 spans 13 residues. V was clipped by 7 bases and J by 1 base, with 10 bases between them. CDR3 in amino acids: CASTPVQNTEAFF. CDR3 in DNA: TGCGCCAGCACCCCGGTCCAGAACACTGAAGCTTTCTTT.

The chain links TRBV4-2 to TRBJ2-5; tentative D call: TRBD2 (6 bases). The V gene's germline CDR1 is LGHNA and CDR2 YNFKEQ. V gave up 0 bases and J gave up 0 bases, with 17 bases separating them. The length of the CDR3 is 18 residues. This chain's CDR3 is CASSQDRSGGSYQETQYF. In DNA, the CDR3 is TGTGCCAGCAGCCAAGATCGGTCTGGGGGGAGCTACCAAGAGACCCAGTACTTC.

Regarding this clone: Within the sample, other DNA sequences also encode this same CDR3. The chain carries TRBV6-5 and TRBJ1-3; unclear D gene. CDR1 is MNHEY and CDR2 is SVGAGI in the germline V gene. V lost 8 bases and J 0 bases, leaving 5 bases between the germline ends. The CDR3 has 12 amino acids. CDR3 nucleotides: TGTGCCAGCCACTCCTCTGGAAACACCATATATTTT. Residues: CASHSSGNTIYF.